This is a list of T cell receptor beta chains from one sample in a study of OX40 agonist ivuxolimab in advanced cancers. Some clones are missing from TCRdb's copy, which holds only in-frame ones; the method was immunoSEQ multiplex PCR. Of approximately 22,000 clones listed, 70% to 85% are singletons. The specimen was CD4+ or CD8+ T cells sorted from blood, collected in a trial of the OX40 agonist ivuxolimab. These receptors were collected from an adult with an advanced solid tumor such as melanoma, head and neck, liver or kidney cancer. CDR3s include the opening cysteine and the closing phenylalanine or tryptophan. Each record gives: D gene, V gene, clone size, J gene, CDR3 protein, CDR3 DNA. A D gene is named only where the DNA matches it firmly. Rows may omit the clone size; those that give it use once, few, many or a size class.

TRBD2,TRBV11-2,NA,TRBJ2-5,CASSLDAGGQETQYF,TGTGCCAGCAGCTTAGATGCGGGAGGGCAAGAGACCCAGTACTTC
NA,TRBV6-5,NA,TRBJ2-4,CASRLGGGVKNIQYF,TGTGCCAGCAGACTAGGTGGTGGGGTCAAAAACATTCAGTACTTC
NA,TRBV9,NA,TRBJ1-2,CASSVNRGPGSHGYTF,TGTGCCAGCAGCGTAAATCGAGGGCCAGGGTCCCATGGCTACACCTTC
TRBD2,TRBV29-1,NA,TRBJ2-7,CSVWGGPNSYEQYF,TGCAGCGTATGGGGGGGTCCGAACTCCTACGAGCAGTACTTC
NA,TRBV7-9,NA,TRBJ1-5,CASSLDGKQPQHF,TGTGCCAGCAGCTTAGATGGGAAACAGCCCCAGCATTTT
TRBD1,TRBV10-3,NA,TRBJ2-4,CAISESKQGTGNIQYF,TGTGCCATCAGTGAGTCGAAACAGGGGACCGGGAACATTCAGTACTTC
TRBD2,TRBV7-6,NA,TRBJ2-1,CASSPPGLAGTEQFF,TGTGCCAGCAGCCCCCCGGGACTAGCGGGAACTGAGCAGTTCTTC
TRBD1,TRBV27,NA,TRBJ2-1,CASSLNAGGRLNEQFF,TGTGCCAGCAGTTTAAATGCAGGGGGCAGGTTGAATGAGCAGTTCTTC
NA,TRBV6-1,few,TRBJ2-2,CASSLTIETGELFF,TGTGCCAGCAGCCTGACGATTGAGACCGGGGAGCTGTTTTTT
TRBD1,TRBV6-5,NA,TRBJ1-6,CASRGQVASPLHF,TGTGCCAGCAGGGGACAGGTGGCTTCACCCCTCCACTTT
NA,TRBV9,NA,TRBJ1-5,CASSVGSNQPQHF,TGTGCCAGCAGCGTAGGAAGCAATCAGCCCCAGCATTTT
TRBD1,TRBV5-5,NA,TRBJ1-2,CASSLAGGNFYGYTF,TGTGCCAGCAGCTTGGCAGGGGGTAATTTCTATGGCTACACCTTC
NA,TRBV18,NA,TRBJ2-7,CASSSGHRTYNSYEQYF,TGTGCCAGCTCATCTGGTCACAGGACCTATAACTCCTACGAGCAGTACTTC
NA,TRBV2,NA,TRBJ1-1,CASSDRKTEAFF,TGTGCCAGCAGTGACAGGAAGACTGAAGCTTTCTTT
NA,TRBV5-1,few,TRBJ1-1,CASSLATLATEAFF,TGCGCCAGCAGCTTGGCCACGCTCGCCACTGAAGCTTTCTTT
NA,TRBV28,NA,TRBJ1-4,CASSMPDDPYEKLFF,TGTGCCAGCAGTATGCCGGACGATCCTTATGAAAAACTGTTTTTT
NA,TRBV11-2,NA,TRBJ1-3,CASSLGRNSGNTIYF,TGTGCCAGCAGCTTAGGGCGGAACTCTGGAAACACCATATATTTT
NA,TRBV28,NA,TRBJ1-1,CASSPATDLNTEAFF,TGTGCCAGCAGTCCGGCGACGGACTTGAACACTGAAGCTTTCTTT
NA,TRBV6-5,NA,TRBJ1-3,CASSATGNTIYF,TGTGCCAGCAGTGCCACTGGAAACACCATATATTTT
NA,TRBV6-1,NA,TRBJ2-1,CATDYNNEQFF,TGTGCCACCGACTATAACAATGAGCAGTTCTTC
NA,TRBV18,NA,TRBJ2-2,CASSPEDRPNTGELFF,TGTGCCAGCTCACCCGAGGACAGACCCAACACCGGGGAGCTGTTTTTT
NA,TRBV4-1,once,TRBJ2-5,CASSQDRKQSWAQYF,TGCGCCAGCAGCCAAGATAGAAAGCAATCTTGGGCCCAGTACTTC
NA,TRBV5-1,NA,TRBJ2-1,CASSGETGSRVYNEQFF,TGCGCCAGCAGCGGAGAGACCGGGAGCCGGGTTTACAATGAGCAGTTCTTC
NA,TRBV6-5,NA,TRBJ2-2,CASSYVGGELFF,TGTGCCAGCAGTTATGTGGGCGGGGAGCTGTTTTTT
NA,TRBV6-5,NA,TRBJ1-5,CASSWGADQPQHF,TGTGCCAGCAGTTGGGGGGCAGATCAGCCCCAGCATTTT
NA,TRBV4-1,once,TRBJ1-1,CASSQDRYRANTEAFF,TGCGCCAGCAGCCAAGATAGGTACAGGGCGAACACTGAAGCTTTCTTT
NA,TRBV18,NA,TRBJ2-7,CASSPPGDTYEQYF,TGTGCCAGCTCACCACCAGGGGACACCTACGAGCAGTACTTC
NA,TRBV27,NA,TRBJ2-2,CASRPGVTTGELFF,TGTGCCAGCAGGCCAGGGGTGACCACCGGGGAGCTGTTTTTT
NA,TRBV6-1,NA,TRBJ2-7,CATTTGGAYEQYF,TGTGCCACCACAACAGGGGGGGCCTACGAGCAGTACTTC
NA,TRBV6-4,few,TRBJ2-3,CASSDSPPDTQYF,TGTGCCAGCAGTGACTCGCCACCAGATACGCAGTATTTT
NA,TRBV5-6,NA,TRBJ1-1,CASSLVGMNTEAFF,TGTGCCAGCAGCTTGGTAGGTATGAACACTGAAGCTTTCTTT
NA,TRBV6-5,NA,TRBJ2-2,CASSLSNTGELFF,TGTGCCAGCAGTCTATCGAACACCGGGGAGCTGTTTTTT
NA,TRBV6-6,NA,TRBJ2-1,CASSYSGPGEQFF,TGTGCCAGCAGTTACTCGGGTCCCGGGGAGCAGTTCTTC
NA,TRBV19,NA,TRBJ2-7,CASSEPGGRGEQYF,TGTGCCAGTAGTGAGCCCGGGGGCCGCGGCGAGCAGTACTTC
TRBD2,TRBV29-1,NA,TRBJ2-5,CSVEPFAGGSNFFGETQYF,TGCAGCGTGGAGCCATTCGCGGGAGGGAGTAATTTTTTTGGGGAGACCCAGTACTTC
TRBD2,TRBV27,NA,TRBJ2-6,CASSLLAGPSGANVLTF,TGTGCCAGCAGTTTGCTAGCGGGACCCTCTGGGGCCAACGTCCTGACTTTC
NA,TRBV15,NA,TRBJ1-5,CATSRDRAVVQPQHF,TGTGCCACCAGCAGAGATCGGGCAGTAGTTCAGCCCCAGCATTTT
TRBD1,TRBV5-4,few,TRBJ2-5,CASSPGQGGETQYF,TGTGCCAGCAGCCCTGGACAGGGTGGAGAGACCCAGTACTTC
TRBD2,TRBV5-1,NA,TRBJ2-1,CASSLAWGGNEQFF,TGCGCCAGCAGCTTGGCCTGGGGGGGTAATGAGCAGTTCTTC
NA,TRBV7-9,NA,TRBJ2-7,CASAPPGANSYEQYF,TGTGCCAGCGCCCCCCCGGGGGCCAACTCCTACGAGCAGTACTTC
TRBD2,TRBV7-6,NA,TRBJ2-1,CASSFVVAGDNEQFF,TGTGCCAGCAGCTTTGTGGTAGCGGGAGACAATGAGCAGTTCTTC
TRBD2,TRBV7-9,NA,TRBJ2-7,CASRASGSYEQYF,TGTGCCAGCAGGGCTAGCGGGTCTTACGAGCAGTACTTC
TRBD2,TRBV5-1,NA,TRBJ2-7,CASRGSGSYEQYF,TGCGCCAGCAGAGGTAGCGGGAGCTACGAGCAGTACTTC
NA,TRBV11-2,NA,TRBJ2-7,CASREEGTAYYEQYF,TGTGCCAGCAGGGAGGAGGGAACGGCATACTACGAGCAGTACTTC
NA,TRBV27,NA,TRBJ2-7,CASSFSAVAGAYEQYF,TGTGCCAGCAGTTTTTCGGCTGTCGCAGGGGCCTACGAGCAGTACTTC
NA,TRBV7-2,NA,TRBJ2-7,CASSLDLPSTYEQYF,TGTGCCAGCAGCTTAGATTTACCGTCCACCTACGAGCAGTACTTC
TRBD1,TRBV6-1,NA,TRBJ1-1,CASRFWDSTNTEAFF,TGTGCCAGCCGATTCTGGGACAGCACGAACACTGAAGCTTTCTTT
NA,TRBV7-9,NA,TRBJ2-7,CASSLEAYEQYF,TGTGCCAGCAGCTTAGAAGCCTACGAGCAGTACTTC
NA,TRBV2,once,TRBJ1-4,CASRKKARAINEKLFF,TGTGCCAGCAGGAAAAAGGCCAGGGCGATCAATGAAAAACTGTTTTTT
NA,TRBV19,NA,TRBJ2-3,CASSNPGDTIPLLQYF,TGTGCCAGTAGTAATCCAGGGGATACAATCCCCCTTTTGCAGTATTTT
NA,TRBV5-1,NA,TRBJ2-3,CASSLVRDPNTDTQYF,TGCGCCAGCAGCTTGGTGCGGGATCCTAACACAGATACGCAGTATTTT
NA,TRBV6-5,once,TRBJ2-5,CASGKAETQYF,TGTGCCAGCGGGAAGGCAGAGACCCAGTACTTC
NA,TRBV10-3,NA,TRBJ2-7,CAISESGDTSYEQYF,TGTGCCATCAGTGAGTCCGGAGACACCTCCTACGAGCAGTACTTC
NA,TRBV10-3,NA,TRBJ2-7,CATSWLSYEQYF,TGTGCCACCAGTTGGCTGTCCTACGAGCAGTACTTC
NA,TRBV4-1,NA,TRBJ2-4,CASSHSTGLDIQYF,TGCGCCAGCAGCCATTCGACAGGTTTGGACATTCAGTACTTC
NA,TRBV11-2,few,TRBJ1-5,CASSLGGRGGQPQHF,TGTGCCAGCAGCTTAGGAGGGCGCGGTGGTCAGCCCCAGCATTTT
TRBD2,TRBV27,NA,TRBJ2-1,CASSFFGLAGGGANNEQFF,TGTGCCAGCAGTTTCTTCGGACTAGCGGGAGGAGGGGCTAACAATGAGCAGTTCTTC
TRBD2,TRBV9,NA,TRBJ2-1,CASSVGASGRIRSGEQFF,TGTGCCAGCAGCGTCGGGGCTAGCGGGAGGATCCGTTCGGGCGAGCAGTTCTTC